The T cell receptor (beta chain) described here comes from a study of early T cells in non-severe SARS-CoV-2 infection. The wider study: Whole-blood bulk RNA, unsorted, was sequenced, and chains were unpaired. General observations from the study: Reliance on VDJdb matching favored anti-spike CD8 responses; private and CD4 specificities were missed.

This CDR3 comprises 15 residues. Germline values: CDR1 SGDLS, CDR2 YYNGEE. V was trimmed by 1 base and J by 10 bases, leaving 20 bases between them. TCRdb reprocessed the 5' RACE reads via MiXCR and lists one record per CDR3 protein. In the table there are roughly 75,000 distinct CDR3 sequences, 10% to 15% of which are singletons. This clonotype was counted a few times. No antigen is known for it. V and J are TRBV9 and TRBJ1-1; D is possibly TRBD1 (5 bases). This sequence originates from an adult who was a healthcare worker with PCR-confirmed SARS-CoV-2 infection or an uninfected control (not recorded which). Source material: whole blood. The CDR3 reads CASSVTFESGEGAFF. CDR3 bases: TGTGCCAGCAGCGTAACTTTTGAATCGGGGGAGGGAGCTTTCTTT. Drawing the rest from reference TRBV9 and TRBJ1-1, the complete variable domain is DSGVTQTPKHLITATGQRVTLRCSPRSGDLSVYWYQQSLDQGLQFLIQYYNGEERAKGNILERFSAQQFPDLHSELNLSSLELGDSALYFCASSVTFESGEGAFFGQGTRLTVV.